Listed below are T cell receptor beta chains from one sample, sequenced in a study of beta chain features in type 1 diabetes. Assay: immunoSEQ multiplex PCR; the TCRdb copy retains only in-frame clones and omits some. Of hundreds of thousands of clones detected, 15% to 19% appear once; the ten largest clones hold about 0.087%. The sequenced sample consisted of naive CD4+ T cells from blood. The receptors come from a man between 18 and 35 years old in good health. The CDR3 runs from the conserved cysteine through the conserved F or W. A D gene is named only where the DNA matches it firmly. Part of the rows lack a size; the others show once, few, many or a class for expanded clones.

cdr3_aa: CASSSATGGAYEQYF
cdr3_nt: TGTGCCAGCAGCTCTGCGACAGGGGGGGCCTACGAGCAGTACTTC
d_call: TRBD1
v_call: TRBV7-9
clone_size: .
j_call: TRBJ2-7

cdr3_aa: CASSLTGYNEQFF
cdr3_nt: TGTGCCAGCAGCTTAACGGGCTACAATGAGCAGTTCTTC
d_call: .
v_call: TRBV7-3
clone_size: once
j_call: TRBJ2-1

cdr3_aa: CASSIDLMNTEAFF
cdr3_nt: TGTGCCAGTAGTATAGACCTCATGAACACTGAAGCTTTCTTT
d_call: .
v_call: TRBV19
clone_size: .
j_call: TRBJ1-1

cdr3_aa: CASSQGTSGRANEQFF
cdr3_nt: TGCGCCAGCAGCCAAGGGACTAGCGGGAGGGCCAATGAGCAGTTCTTC
d_call: TRBD2
v_call: TRBV4-3
clone_size: .
j_call: TRBJ2-1

cdr3_aa: CAWSVTVYEQYF
cdr3_nt: TGTGCCTGGAGTGTAACGGTATACGAGCAGTACTTC
d_call: .
v_call: TRBV30
clone_size: few
j_call: TRBJ2-7

cdr3_aa: CASGLGTSGREGNEQFF
cdr3_nt: TGTGCTAGTGGTTTGGGGACTAGCGGGAGAGAGGGCAATGAGCAGTTCTTC
d_call: TRBD2
v_call: TRBV12-5
clone_size: .
j_call: TRBJ2-1

cdr3_aa: CASSPLTDSGNTIYF
cdr3_nt: TGTGCCAGCTCACCATTGACAGACTCTGGAAACACCATATATTTT
d_call: .
v_call: TRBV18
clone_size: .
j_call: TRBJ1-3

cdr3_aa: CASSQLRTGPPHTQYF
cdr3_nt: TGTGCCAGCAGCCAACTCAGGACGGGACCGCCCCATACGCAGTATTTT
d_call: .
v_call: TRBV14
clone_size: few
j_call: TRBJ2-3

cdr3_aa: CASTRELAYNEQFF
cdr3_nt: TGTGCCAGCACCCGGGAGTTGGCCTACAATGAGCAGTTCTTC
d_call: .
v_call: TRBV5-6
clone_size: .
j_call: TRBJ2-1

cdr3_aa: CASRKGTAYNEQFF
cdr3_nt: TGTGCCAGCAGGAAAGGGACAGCCTACAATGAGCAGTTCTTC
d_call: TRBD1
v_call: TRBV6-5
clone_size: .
j_call: TRBJ2-1

cdr3_aa: CASSQLRVASTDTQYF
cdr3_nt: TGCGCCAGCAGCCAACTTAGGGTTGCTAGCACAGATACGCAGTATTTT
d_call: .
v_call: TRBV4-1
clone_size: few
j_call: TRBJ2-3

cdr3_aa: CASKKQGANTEAFF
cdr3_nt: TGTGCCAGCAAAAAACAGGGGGCGAACACTGAAGCTTTCTTT
d_call: TRBD1
v_call: TRBV9
clone_size: few
j_call: TRBJ1-1

cdr3_aa: CASSLGAENYEQYF
cdr3_nt: TGCGCCAGCAGCTTGGGGGCGGAAAACTACGAGCAGTACTTC
d_call: .
v_call: TRBV5-1
clone_size: few
j_call: TRBJ2-7

cdr3_aa: CASSPGQYSNQPQHF
cdr3_nt: TGCGCCAGCAGCCCGGGACAGTATAGCAATCAGCCCCAGCATTTT
d_call: TRBD1
v_call: TRBV5-1
clone_size: few
j_call: TRBJ1-5

cdr3_aa: CASMVWSGRAHEQYF
cdr3_nt: TGTGCCAGCATGGTTTGGAGCGGGAGAGCCCACGAGCAGTACTTC
d_call: TRBD2
v_call: TRBV6-5
clone_size: once
j_call: TRBJ2-7

cdr3_aa: CATSGDGRANYGYTF
cdr3_nt: TGTGCCACCAGCGGGGACGGCAGGGCCAACTATGGCTACACCTTC
d_call: .
v_call: TRBV15
clone_size: .
j_call: TRBJ1-2

cdr3_aa: CATGVGQSNTGELFF
cdr3_nt: TGTGCCACGGGGGTGGGACAGTCGAACACCGGGGAGCTGTTTTTT
d_call: .
v_call: TRBV10-3
clone_size: .
j_call: TRBJ2-2

cdr3_aa: CASRTGQGAAGYTF
cdr3_nt: TGTGCCAGCAGGACCGGACAGGGGGCTGCTGGCTACACCTTC
d_call: TRBD1
v_call: TRBV9
clone_size: .
j_call: TRBJ1-2

cdr3_aa: CASSPGQATYGYTF
cdr3_nt: TGTGCCAGCTCACCCGGACAGGCCACCTATGGCTACACCTTC
d_call: TRBD1
v_call: TRBV18
clone_size: few
j_call: TRBJ1-2

cdr3_aa: CASSETGVGAFF
cdr3_nt: TGTGCCAGCAGTGAGACTGGAGTCGGAGCTTTCTTT
d_call: .
v_call: TRBV2
clone_size: .
j_call: TRBJ1-1

cdr3_aa: CASSSRDRAGNTIYF
cdr3_nt: TGTGCCAGCAGCTCCCGGGACAGGGCCGGAAACACCATATATTTT
d_call: TRBD1
v_call: TRBV7-9
clone_size: .
j_call: TRBJ1-3

cdr3_aa: CASSLDTGEWETQYF
cdr3_nt: TGTGCCAGCAGCTTAGATACGGGGGAATGGGAGACCCAGTACTTC
d_call: .
v_call: TRBV11-2
clone_size: .
j_call: TRBJ2-5

cdr3_aa: CASSFSGGAGELFF
cdr3_nt: TGTGCCAGCAGCTTTAGCGGGGGGGCCGGGGAGCTGTTTTTT
d_call: TRBD2
v_call: TRBV7-2
clone_size: few
j_call: TRBJ2-2

cdr3_aa: CASTTGIKNIQYF
cdr3_nt: TGTGCCAGTACGACAGGGATTAAAAACATTCAGTACTTC
d_call: TRBD1
v_call: TRBV19
clone_size: few
j_call: TRBJ2-4

cdr3_aa: CASSSRTGRTYNEQFF
cdr3_nt: TGTGCCAGCAGCTCCCGGACAGGGCGTACCTACAATGAGCAGTTCTTC
d_call: TRBD1
v_call: TRBV7-3
clone_size: .
j_call: TRBJ2-1

cdr3_aa: CSVEDPVYSNQPQHF
cdr3_nt: TGCAGCGTTGAAGATCCAGTATATAGCAATCAGCCCCAGCATTTT
d_call: .
v_call: TRBV29-1
clone_size: few
j_call: TRBJ1-5

cdr3_aa: CASSHIAGGSYNEQFF
cdr3_nt: TGCGCCAGCAGCCATATAGCGGGAGGTTCGTACAATGAGCAGTTCTTC
d_call: TRBD2
v_call: TRBV4-1
clone_size: .
j_call: TRBJ2-1

cdr3_aa: CARLQGGWHGYTF
cdr3_nt: TGCGCCCGCCTACAGGGGGGTTGGCATGGCTACACCTTC
d_call: TRBD1
v_call: TRBV23-1
clone_size: .
j_call: TRBJ1-2